Sequencing of this T cell receptor (beta chain) was carried out in a study of blood T cell repertoires in COVID-19 (dated by TCRdb to about 2020). Background for the entire study: The collaborator samples originated in the United States, Italy and Spain and spanned the acute and convalescent phases of COVID-19. The material from the prospective study consisted of cDNA or gDNA derived from T cells, B-cell-depleted T cells, or PBMCs. Deeply sampled blood TCRbeta repertoires from subjects exposed to, actively infected with, or recovered from COVID-19 were included in the dataset. The repertoires were made available in a free public database intended to serve as a resource for research on the immune response to SARS-CoV-2. The samples were drawn from two sources: the first 160 participants of the ongoing ImmuneRACE study, and some 1,300 subjects contributed by 6 global collaborators. Nearly every sample came with metadata listing a de-identified subject ID, COVID-19 status, age in years and sex. Where available, HLA class I and class II types were obtained from metadata supplied by the sample provider rather than from assay-based typing.

Inclusive of the bounding cysteine and phenylalanine, the CDR3 is 14 residues long. The only DNA kept is the CDR3, 42 bases in frame from the first base. The germline V gene sets CDR1 to SGHTA and CDR2 to FQGNSA. V is clipped by 2 bases and J by 10 bases, and the sequence between their germline boundaries is 12 bases long. The immunoSEQ Assay, a bias-controlled multiplex PCR, was used to amplify TCRbeta CDR3 regions from genomic DNA. As for how the authors treated the data: The number of nucleated cells in each sample was estimated from the amplification of reference gene primers within the assay. To quantify the absolute abundance of each unique TCRbeta CDR3 rearrangement, sequence reads were collapsed and filtered. For each sample, productive Simpson clonality was calculated by taking the square root of Simpson's diversity index across productive rearrangements. TCRdb obtained this table from immuneACCESS and retained in-frame rearrangements with V and J assigned. These tables miss some clones; where compared with another copy, unresolved V genes account for less than half of the shortfall, and the remainder is unexplained. That table furnishes V, J and clone size, whereas the DNA furnished D and trimming. In this sample the table shows around 300,000 clones, about nine tenths of which occur a single time. Jointly, the top ten make up around 1.7% of the sample.

Here is what the overall study found, with its caveats: How much clinical and demographic metadata was included differed by source and by participant, and the metadata was provided uncurated.

In regard to this clone: Its recognized antigen is unknown. No much larger clonotype is one base removed from it; base qualities were not supplied.

In the prospective study, participants were roughly 18 to 90 years old, resided in 24 geographic areas of the United States, and were enrolled through a virtual design. In the prospective study, cohorts were assigned on the basis of participant-reported clinical history obtained from a screening survey and a study questionnaire. For ImmuneRACE Cohort 3, a participant was defined as recovered based on two consecutive negative NP/OP PCR tests, clearance by a healthcare professional, or resolution of symptoms. Mobile phlebotomists in the prospective study collected whole blood, serum and a nasopharyngeal or oropharyngeal swab from every participant. Prospective study participants could optionally give additional blood draws and questionnaires over an approximately 2-month period. Before DNA extraction, prospective study blood samples were shipped either frozen or at room temperature.

The sequence is built from TRBV7-2 and TRBJ1-6, and TRBD1 may be the D gene, going by 5 matching bases. The clonotype comes from a woman in her forties who had recovered from COVID-19. Sequenced input: PBMCs or T cells enriched from blood (not recorded which). The DNA reads TGTGCCAGCAGCTTACGGCAGGGAAGGTCACCCCTCCACTTT. Translated, it reads CASSLRQGRSPLHF. The reference TRBV7-2 and TRBJ1-6 proteins fill in what lies around the CDR3, so the full variable domain reads GAGVSQSPSNKVTEKGKDVELRCDPISGHTALYWYRQSLGQGLEFLIYFQGNSAPDKSGLPSDRFSAERTGGSVSTLTIQRTQQEDSAVYLCASSLRQGRSPLHFGNGTRLTVT.